This T cell receptor (beta chain) appears in the sequencing data of a study of PD-1 blockade in classical Hodgkin lymphoma. There are 16 residues in the CDR3. V was clipped by 5 bases and J by 5 bases; unmatched bases: 9. Germline lookup yields CDR1 SGHRS and CDR2 YFSETQ. Brentuximab vedotin exposure varied, and every patient relapsed after autologous stem cell transplantation. Comment on this clone: What it recognizes is unknown.

Notes on the study in general: With CD4+ cells, TCR diversity rose significantly by C4D1, but not with CD8+ cells. The authors excluded patients who started nivolumab under 1 year after ASCT.

TCRdb's table, derived via immunoSEQ multiplex PCR, lists solely in-frame clones and lacks some. In the table there are fewer than 70,000 clones, 85% to 90% of which are singletons. Sample: peripheral blood mononuclear cells (PBMCs), taken before the second cycle of nivolumab. The rearrangement joins TRBV5-1 to TRBJ2-5; 13 bases agree with TRBD2. The TCR sequence derives from a human donor with classical Hodgkin lymphoma. CDR3 residues: CASRTSGGAGGETQYF. In DNA form, the CDR3 reads TGCGCCAGCAGAACTAGCGGGGGGGCCGGAGGGGAGACCCAGTACTTC.